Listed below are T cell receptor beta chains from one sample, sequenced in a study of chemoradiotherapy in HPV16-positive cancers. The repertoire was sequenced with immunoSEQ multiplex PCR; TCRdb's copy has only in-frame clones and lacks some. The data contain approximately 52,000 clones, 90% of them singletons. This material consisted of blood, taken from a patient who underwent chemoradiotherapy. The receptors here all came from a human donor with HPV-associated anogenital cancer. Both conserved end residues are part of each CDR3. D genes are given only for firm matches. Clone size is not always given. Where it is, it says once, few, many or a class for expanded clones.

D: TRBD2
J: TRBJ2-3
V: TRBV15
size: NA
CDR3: CATSREGTSGITQYF
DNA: TGTGCCACCAGCAGAGAGGGGACTAGCGGGATTACGCAGTATTTT

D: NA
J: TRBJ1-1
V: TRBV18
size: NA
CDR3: CASSLRGLSNTEAFF
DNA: TGTGCCAGCTCACTCCGCGGGTTGTCGAACACTGAAGCTTTCTTT

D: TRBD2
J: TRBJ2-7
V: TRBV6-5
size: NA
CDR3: CASSYDGRYEQYF
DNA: TGTGCCAGCAGTTACGACGGGAGGTACGAGCAGTACTTC

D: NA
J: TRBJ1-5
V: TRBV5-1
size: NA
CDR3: CASSYTGNNQPQHF
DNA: TGCGCCAGCAGCTACACAGGAAACAATCAGCCCCAGCATTTT

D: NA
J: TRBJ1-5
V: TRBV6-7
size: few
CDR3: CASQSGSNQPQHF
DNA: TGTGCCAGCCAATCAGGGAGCAATCAGCCCCAGCATTTT

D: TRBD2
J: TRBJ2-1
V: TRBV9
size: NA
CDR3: CASSVVGLEINEQFF
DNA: TGTGCCAGCAGCGTAGTAGGACTAGAGATTAATGAGCAGTTCTTC

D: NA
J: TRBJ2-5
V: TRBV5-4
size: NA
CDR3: CASSAGTPTPETQYF
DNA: TGTGCCAGCAGCGCCGGGACTCCCACTCCCGAGACCCAGTACTTC

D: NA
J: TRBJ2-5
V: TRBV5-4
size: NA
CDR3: CASSLVVDETQYF
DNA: TGTGCCAGCAGCTTGGTGGTGGACGAGACCCAGTACTTC

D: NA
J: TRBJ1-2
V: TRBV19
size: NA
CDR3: CASSPSRGANLNYGYTF
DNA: TGTGCCAGTAGTCCTTCCCGCGGGGCAAACCTCAACTATGGCTACACCTTC

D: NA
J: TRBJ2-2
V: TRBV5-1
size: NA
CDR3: CASSWTETGELFF
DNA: TGCGCCAGCAGCTGGACAGAAACCGGGGAGCTGTTTTTT

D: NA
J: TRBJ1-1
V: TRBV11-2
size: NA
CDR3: CASSLVAVSGNTEAFF
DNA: TGTGCCAGCAGCTTAGTGGCGGTTTCGGGCAACACTGAAGCTTTCTTT

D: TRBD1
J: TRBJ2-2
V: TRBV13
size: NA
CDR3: CASRIGQGNTGELFF
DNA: TGTGCCAGCAGGATCGGACAGGGGAACACCGGGGAGCTGTTTTTT

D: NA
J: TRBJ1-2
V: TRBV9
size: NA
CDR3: CASSVAGTGGYTF
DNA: TGTGCCAGCAGCGTAGCGGGGACGGGTGGCTACACCTTC

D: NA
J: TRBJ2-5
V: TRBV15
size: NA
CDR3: CATSRGGQVETQYF
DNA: TGTGCCACCAGCAGAGGAGGGCAGGTAGAGACCCAGTACTTC